The rows below give T cell receptor beta chains drawn from one sample of a study of PD-1 blockade in classical Hodgkin lymphoma. Measured with immunoSEQ multiplex PCR; TCRdb has only the in-frame clones, and not every one. The repertoire holds 25,000 to 40,000 clones, with 80% to 90% as singletons. The sequences come from peripheral blood mononuclear cells (PBMCs), collected at baseline. These receptors were obtained from a human donor with classical Hodgkin lymphoma. The CDR3 runs from the conserved cysteine through the conserved F or W. Each record gives: V gene, J gene, D gene, CDR3 DNA, CDR3 protein. A D gene is named only where the DNA matches it firmly.

V gene: TRBV5-1; J gene: TRBJ1-6; D gene: NA; CDR3 DNA: TGCGCCAGCAGCTTCGGGTTCGGAGACAACTATAATTCACCCCTCCACTTT; CDR3 protein: CASSFGFGDNYNSPLHF
V gene: TRBV30; J gene: TRBJ1-1; D gene: NA; CDR3 DNA: TGTGCCTGGAGTCCTGGACAGCCTGAAGCTTTCTTT; CDR3 protein: CAWSPGQPEAFF
V gene: TRBV7-8; J gene: TRBJ2-1; D gene: TRBD1; CDR3 DNA: TGTGCCAGCAGCCCCCGGACAGGGGCACGGGATGAGCAGTTCTTC; CDR3 protein: CASSPRTGARDEQFF
V gene: TRBV28; J gene: TRBJ1-5; D gene: NA; CDR3 DNA: TGTGCCAGCAGCCGGCGGGCAGGCAATCAGCCCCAGCATTTT; CDR3 protein: CASSRRAGNQPQHF
V gene: TRBV5-6; J gene: TRBJ2-7; D gene: NA; CDR3 DNA: TGTGCCAGCAGCCTCGGAGGGCAGGGCGACGAGCAGTACTTC; CDR3 protein: CASSLGGQGDEQYF
V gene: TRBV7-6; J gene: TRBJ1-2; D gene: NA; CDR3 DNA: TGTGCCAGCAGCCCTATCGGGACCTCCCCTGGCTACACCTTC; CDR3 protein: CASSPIGTSPGYTF
V gene: TRBV9; J gene: TRBJ2-5; D gene: NA; CDR3 DNA: TGTGCCAGCAGCGGAGGGGTGGAGACCCAGTACTTC; CDR3 protein: CASSGGVETQYF
V gene: TRBV9; J gene: TRBJ1-4; D gene: NA; CDR3 DNA: TGTGCCAGCAGCGTAAATACGGGGGGGAATAATGAAAAACTGTTTTTT; CDR3 protein: CASSVNTGGNNEKLFF
V gene: TRBV19; J gene: TRBJ2-5; D gene: TRBD2; CDR3 DNA: TGTGCCAGTAGTACCGGCCTTCTAGCGGGGGGCGGGGAGACCCAGTACTTC; CDR3 protein: CASSTGLLAGGGETQYF
V gene: TRBV23-1; J gene: TRBJ1-4; D gene: NA; CDR3 DNA: TGCGCCAGCCCACCCCAGACTGCAACTAATGAAAAACTGTTTTTT; CDR3 protein: CASPPQTATNEKLFF
V gene: TRBV6-5; J gene: TRBJ1-6; D gene: NA; CDR3 DNA: TGTGCCAGCAGTTACTCGGCGTGGCAGCATTCACCCCTCCACTTT; CDR3 protein: CASSYSAWQHSPLHF
V gene: TRBV7-2; J gene: TRBJ1-3; D gene: TRBD1; CDR3 DNA: TGTGCCAGCAGTCGTACACAGGGGGACGGAAACACCATATATTTT; CDR3 protein: CASSRTQGDGNTIYF
V gene: TRBV7-6; J gene: TRBJ2-3; D gene: TRBD2; CDR3 DNA: TGTGCCAGCAGCTTAATAGCGGGGGCTAGCACAGATACGCAGTATTTT; CDR3 protein: CASSLIAGASTDTQYF
V gene: TRBV9; J gene: TRBJ1-3; D gene: NA; CDR3 DNA: TGTGCCAGCAGCGTAGGCGGGGATCGTCGAAACACCATATATTTT; CDR3 protein: CASSVGGDRRNTIYF